This entry concerns a single T cell receptor beta chain. This sample is drawn from a study of blood T cell repertoires in COVID-19. Across the whole study: T cells, B-cell-depleted T cells, or PBMCs provided the cDNA or gDNA that served as material.

Measured with immunoSEQ multiplex PCR; TCRdb has only the in-frame clones, and not every one. The table includes about 24,000 clones, about two thirds detected once. Material for sequencing was peripheral blood. The sequence derives from a woman at least 80 years old with acute or convalescent COVID-19.

The CDR3 sequence is CATSRDRSSNEQFF. The CDR3 DNA sequence: TGTGCCACCAGCAGAGATCGGTCTAGCAATGAGCAGTTCTTC. The J gene is TRBJ2-1, the V gene TRBV15; D is unresolved. The CDR3 length is 14 residues. CDR1 is LNHNV and CDR2 is YYDKDF in the germline V gene (reference sequence). V lost 0 bases, J lost 6 bases, and 9 bases lay in between.